The rows below give T cell receptor beta chains drawn from one sample of a study of blood T cell repertoires in COVID-19. Data came from immunoSEQ multiplex PCR; TCRdb stores just in-frame clones and leaves some out. The repertoire holds fewer than 200,000 clones, roughly 87% seen once, with about a fifth in the top ten. Specimen: peripheral blood. These TCRs come from a man aged 55 to 70 with active or convalescent COVID-19. The CDR3 runs from the conserved cysteine through the conserved F or W. D genes are given only for firm matches. The size of a clone is reported for some rows only, either as once, few or many, or as a class for expanded clones.

TGTGCCACCAGTGATGGGAGTTTGGGCACCGGGGAGCTGTTTTTT,CATSDGSLGTGELFF,TRBJ2-2,TRBV24-1,few,-
TGTGCCAGCAGTTTAGGGGGCAACACTGAAGCTTTCTTT,CASSLGGNTEAFF,TRBJ1-1,TRBV12-3/TRBV12-4,once,-
TGCGCCAGCAGCTTGCGCTATTCTAGCACAGATACGCAGTATTTT,CASSLRYSSTDTQYF,TRBJ2-3,TRBV5-1,-,-
TGCGCCAGCAGCCCTGACAGGGGAACCTACGAGCAGTACTTC,CASSPDRGTYEQYF,TRBJ2-7,TRBV4-1,-,TRBD1
TGTGCCAGCAGTTCGGGACTAGCGGGGGGGCATGAGCAGTTCTTC,CASSSGLAGGHEQFF,TRBJ2-1,TRBV27,-,TRBD2
TGTGCCAGCAGCTTGGGCCCAGGGGGTAGGTCACCCCTCCACTTT,CASSLGPGGRSPLHF,TRBJ1-6,TRBV5-6,-,TRBD1
TGTGCCAGTAGTACCAGGGGATTCCAAGAGACCCAGTACTTC,CASSTRGFQETQYF,TRBJ2-5,TRBV19,few,-
TGTGCCAGCAGCCCCATCTATCGGACAGGCTTCTACAATGAGCAGTTCTTC,CASSPIYRTGFYNEQFF,TRBJ2-1,TRBV5-5,-,TRBD1
TGTGCTAGTGGTCTCCCCGAGACAGGCTCCTACGAGCAGTACTTC,CASGLPETGSYEQYF,TRBJ2-7,TRBV12-5,-,-
TGTGCCACCAGTGAATCCGGACAGGGCCGGAATGAAAAACTGTTTTTT,CATSESGQGRNEKLFF,TRBJ1-4,TRBV24-1,once,TRBD1
TGTGCCAGTAGTATTGGTGGCTCTGCTCTCTATGGCTACACCTTC,CASSIGGSALYGYTF,TRBJ1-2,TRBV19,-,-